This T cell receptor (beta chain) comes out of a study of T cells in Graves' hyperthyroidism and ophthalmopathy. The source material, RNA transcripts, was used to amplify TCR beta CDR3 regions. In the first-round RT-PCR of the TCR CDR3, the HTBI primer set was used. TCRdb passed the multiplex PCR reads through MiXCR, listing each CDR3 protein once. The top ten hold 13% of the sample, which has hundreds of thousands of distinct CDR3 sequences, about 15% seen once. This clonotype has only a few counts. V dropped 3 bases and J dropped 4 bases, with 12 bases sitting between them. Germline V gene sequence: CDR1 KGHSH, CDR2 LQKENI. The CDR3 is made up of 15 amino acids.

This TCR came from a man between 18 and 35 years old with Graves' ophthalmopathy. The source material was blood. This chain connects TRBV18 to TRBJ2-2, with a tentative D call TRBD2 (6 bases). CDR3 residues: CASSPMTRSTGELFF. In DNA form, the CDR3 reads TGTGCCAGCTCACCTATGACTAGGAGCACCGGGGAGCTGTTTTTT.